This T cell receptor beta chain was documented in a study of shared clonotypes between healthy human individuals. The germline gives CDR1 SGHAT, CDR2 FQNNGV. Losses at the gene ends were 1 base for V and 6 bases for J; bases not matched to a gene: 7. The CDR3 has 15 residues. Positively selected for CCR7, the CD45RO-negative cells used as naive CD8 cells excluded terminally differentiated effector memory CD45RA+ cells. Profiling relied on immunoSEQ multiplex PCR, and the TCRdb table lists in-frame clones only, not all of them. This sample yields 500,000 to 700,000 clones, of which 85% to 95% are seen a single time; over 0.1% belongs to the top ten.

This receptor was obtained from a woman in her 30s in good health. The sequenced sample consisted of naive CD8+ T cells sorted from blood. V is TRBV11-2 and J is TRBJ2-7; the match to TRBD1 covers 9 bases. Written as DNA, the CDR3 is TGTGCCAGCAGCTTAGCGGGACAGGGTTATCTCGAGCAGTACTTC. It yields the protein CASSLAGQGYLEQYF. Drawing the rest from reference TRBV11-2 and TRBJ2-7, the complete variable domain is EAGVAQSPRYKIIEKRQSVAFWCNPISGHATLYWYQQILGQGPKLLIQFQNNGVVDDSQLPKDRFSAERLKGVDSTLKIQPAKLEDSAVYLCASSLAGQGYLEQYFGPGTRLTVT.